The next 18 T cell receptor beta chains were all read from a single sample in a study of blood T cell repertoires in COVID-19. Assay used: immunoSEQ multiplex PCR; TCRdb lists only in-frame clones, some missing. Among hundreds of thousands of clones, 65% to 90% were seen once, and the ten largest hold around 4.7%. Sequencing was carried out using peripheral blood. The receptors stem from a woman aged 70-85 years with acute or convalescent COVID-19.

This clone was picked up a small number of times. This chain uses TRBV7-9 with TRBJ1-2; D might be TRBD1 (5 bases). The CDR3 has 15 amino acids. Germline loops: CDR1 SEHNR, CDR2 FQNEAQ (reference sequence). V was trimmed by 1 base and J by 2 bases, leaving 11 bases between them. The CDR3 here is CASSLVVAGNYGYTF. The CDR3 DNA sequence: TGTGCCAGCAGCTTAGTGGTTGCAGGGAACTATGGCTACACCTTC.

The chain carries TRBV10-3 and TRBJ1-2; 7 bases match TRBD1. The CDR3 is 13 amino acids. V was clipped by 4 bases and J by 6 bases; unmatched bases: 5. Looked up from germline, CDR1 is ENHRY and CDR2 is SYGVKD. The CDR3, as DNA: TGTGCCATCAGTGGACAGGGCTCGGATGGCTACACCTTC. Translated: CAISGQGSDGYTF.

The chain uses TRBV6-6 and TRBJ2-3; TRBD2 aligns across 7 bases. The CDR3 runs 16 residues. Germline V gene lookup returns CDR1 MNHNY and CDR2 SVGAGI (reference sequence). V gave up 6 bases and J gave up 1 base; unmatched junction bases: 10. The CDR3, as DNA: TGTGCCAGCAGCAGTCAGGGACTATTAGGCACAGATACGCAGTATTTT. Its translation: CASSSQGLLGTDTQYF.

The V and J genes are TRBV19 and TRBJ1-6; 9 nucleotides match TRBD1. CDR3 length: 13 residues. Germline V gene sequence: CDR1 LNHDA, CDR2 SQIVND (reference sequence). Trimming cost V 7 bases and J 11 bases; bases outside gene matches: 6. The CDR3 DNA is TGTGCCAGTAACGGACAGGGGAGAACACCCCTCCACTTT. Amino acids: CASNGQGRTPLHF.

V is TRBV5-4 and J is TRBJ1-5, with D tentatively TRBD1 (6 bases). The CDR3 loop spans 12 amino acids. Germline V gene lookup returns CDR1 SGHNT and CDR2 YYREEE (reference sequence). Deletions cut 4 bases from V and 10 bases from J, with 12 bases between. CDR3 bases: TGTGCCAGCAGCCAGGGGAATTCTCCCCAGCATTTT. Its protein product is CASSQGNSPQHF.

DNA for the CDR3: TGCGCCAGCAGCCTCGGACAGCTCACAGATACGCAGTATTTT. Amino acids: CASSLGQLTDTQYF. The chain couples TRBV5-1 to TRBJ2-3; perhaps TRBD1 as D (6 bases). This CDR3 spans 14 amino acids. Germline V lookup: CDR1 SGHRS, CDR2 YFSETQ. V was clipped by 4 bases and J by 2 bases, with 11 bases between them. The entire variable domain, with the rest obtained from reference TRBV5-1 and TRBJ2-3, is as follows: KAGVTQTPRYLIKTRGQQVTLSCSPISGHRSVSWYQQTPGQGLQFLFEYFSETQRNKGNFPGRFSGRQFSNSRSEMNVSTLELGDSALYLCASSLGQLTDTQYFGPGTRLTVL.

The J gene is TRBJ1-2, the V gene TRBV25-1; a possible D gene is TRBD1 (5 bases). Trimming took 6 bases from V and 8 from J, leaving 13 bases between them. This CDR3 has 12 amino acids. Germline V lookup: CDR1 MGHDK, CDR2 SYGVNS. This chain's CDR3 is CASSQGGYGYTF. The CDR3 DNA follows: TGTGCCAGCAGCCAGGGAGGTTACGGCTACACCTTC.

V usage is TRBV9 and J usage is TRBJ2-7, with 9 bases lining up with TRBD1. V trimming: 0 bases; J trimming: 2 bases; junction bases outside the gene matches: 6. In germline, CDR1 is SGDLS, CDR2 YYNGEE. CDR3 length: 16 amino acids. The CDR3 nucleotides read TGTGCCAGCAGCGTAGGTTTGGGACAGGGACCCTACGAGCAGTACTTC. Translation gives CASSVGLGQGPYEQYF.

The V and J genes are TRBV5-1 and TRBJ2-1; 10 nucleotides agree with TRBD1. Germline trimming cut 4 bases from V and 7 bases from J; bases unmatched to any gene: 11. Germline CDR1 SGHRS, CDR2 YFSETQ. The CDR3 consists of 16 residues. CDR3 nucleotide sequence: TGCGCCAGCAGCCTTCGGACAGGGGGTATATGGAATGAGCAGTTCTTC. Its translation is CASSLRTGGIWNEQFF.

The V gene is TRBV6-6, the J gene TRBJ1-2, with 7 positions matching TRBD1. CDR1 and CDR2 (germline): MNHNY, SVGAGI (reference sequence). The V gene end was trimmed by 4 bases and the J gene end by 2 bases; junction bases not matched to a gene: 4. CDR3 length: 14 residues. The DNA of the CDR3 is TGTGCCAGCAGTTCACAGGGGAAGAACTATGGCTACACCTTC. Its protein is CASSSQGKNYGYTF.

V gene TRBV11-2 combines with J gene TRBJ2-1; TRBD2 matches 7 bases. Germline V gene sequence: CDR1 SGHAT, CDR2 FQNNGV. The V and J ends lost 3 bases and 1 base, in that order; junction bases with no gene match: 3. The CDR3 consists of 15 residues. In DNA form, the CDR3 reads TGTGCCAGCAGCTTCGAGCGGGGTTCCTACAATGAGCAGTTCTTC. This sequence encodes CASSFERGSYNEQFF.

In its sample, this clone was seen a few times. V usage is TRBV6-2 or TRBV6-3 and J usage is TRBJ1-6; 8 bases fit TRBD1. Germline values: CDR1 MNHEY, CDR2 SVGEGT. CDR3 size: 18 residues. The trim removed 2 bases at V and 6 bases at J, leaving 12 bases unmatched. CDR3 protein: CASSYNMDRVLSNSPLHF. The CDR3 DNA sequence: TGTGCCAGCAGTTACAACATGGACAGGGTCCTTTCTAATTCACCCCTCCACTTT.

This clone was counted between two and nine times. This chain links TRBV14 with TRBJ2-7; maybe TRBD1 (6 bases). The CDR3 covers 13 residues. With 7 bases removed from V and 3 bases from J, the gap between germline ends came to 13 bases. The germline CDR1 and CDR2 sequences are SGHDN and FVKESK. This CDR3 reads CASKRTEVYEQYF. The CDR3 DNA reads TGTGCCAGCAAAAGGACAGAGGTCTACGAGCAGTACTTC. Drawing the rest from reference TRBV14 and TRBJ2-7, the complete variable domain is EAGVTQFPSHSVIEKGQTVTLRCDPISGHDNLYWYRRVMGKEIKFLLHFVKESKQDESGMPNNRFLAERTGGTYSTLKVQPAELEDSGVYFCASKRTEVYEQYFGPGTRLTVT.

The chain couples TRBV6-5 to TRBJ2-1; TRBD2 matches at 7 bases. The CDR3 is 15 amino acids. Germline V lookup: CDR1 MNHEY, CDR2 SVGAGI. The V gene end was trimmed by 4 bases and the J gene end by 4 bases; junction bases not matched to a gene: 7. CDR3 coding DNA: TGTGCCAGCAGTTCCACCTGGGGGGGATACAATGAGCAGTTCTTC. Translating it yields CASSSTWGGYNEQFF.

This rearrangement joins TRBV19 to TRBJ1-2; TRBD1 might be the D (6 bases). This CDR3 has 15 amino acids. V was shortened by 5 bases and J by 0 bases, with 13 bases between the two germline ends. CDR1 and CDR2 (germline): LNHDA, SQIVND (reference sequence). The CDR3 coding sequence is TGTGCCAGTAGTCCTTATAACAGGGCTAACTATGGCTACACCTTC. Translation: CASSPYNRANYGYTF.

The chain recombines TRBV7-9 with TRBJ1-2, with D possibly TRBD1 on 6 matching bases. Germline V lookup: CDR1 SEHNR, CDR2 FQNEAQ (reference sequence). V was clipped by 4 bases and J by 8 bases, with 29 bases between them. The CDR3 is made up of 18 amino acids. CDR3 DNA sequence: TGTGCCAGCAGCTCGACAGGAGTTCGGCCTCCCGCCTGGAGAGGCTACACCTTC. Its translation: CASSSTGVRPPAWRGYTF. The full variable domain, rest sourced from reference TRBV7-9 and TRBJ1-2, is DTGVSQNPRHKITKRGQNVTFRCDPISEHNRLYWYRQTLGQGPEFLTYFQNEAQLEKSRLLSDRFSAERPKGSFSTLEIQRTEQGDSAMYLCASSSTGVRPPAWRGYTFGSGTRLTVV.

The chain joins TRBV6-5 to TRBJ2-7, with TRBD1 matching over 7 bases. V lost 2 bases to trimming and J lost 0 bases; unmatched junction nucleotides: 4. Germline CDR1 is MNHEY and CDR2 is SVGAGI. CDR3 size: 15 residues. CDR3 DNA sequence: TGTGCCAGCAGTTACCCCAGGGGGTACTCCTACGAGCAGTACTTC. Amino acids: CASSYPRGYSYEQYF.

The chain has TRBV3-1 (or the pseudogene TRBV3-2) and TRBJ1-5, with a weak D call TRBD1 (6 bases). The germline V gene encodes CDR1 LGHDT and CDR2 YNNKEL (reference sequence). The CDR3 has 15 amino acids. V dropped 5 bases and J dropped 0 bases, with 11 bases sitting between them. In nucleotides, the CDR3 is TGTGCCAGCAGCTCCCGGACAGATAGCAATCAGCCCCAGCATTTT. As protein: CASSSRTDSNQPQHF.